This TCR beta chain is drawn from a study of CD8 T cells in ankylosing spondylitis. Study results and limitations: Earlier reports found some motif variants in synovial fluid and blood in reactive arthritis. It appeared that ankylosing spondylitis blood was characterized by a TCR beta motif of about eight highly homologous variants. Clones linked to disease were reported to show significant enrichment in matched ankylosing spondylitis synovial fluid.

Libraries of TCR beta came from quantitative 5'-RACE with molecular barcodes. One entry per CDR3 protein, called by TCRdb with MiXCR from the 5' RACE reads. Found here are around 230,000 distinct CDR3 sequences, around 8% of them singletons; the top ten hold more than 4.5%. The table lists this clonotype with many counts. As yet, its antigen is unknown. CDR3 size: 15 residues. Trimming took 5 bases from V and 1 from J; bases not matched to a gene: 6. From germline, CDR1 is SGHTA and CDR2 FQGTGA. The specimen sequenced was blood, either unsorted or a sorted T cell fraction (not recorded which). This TCR was recovered from a female donor with ankylosing spondylitis or in good health (not recorded which). The chain combines TRBV7-3 with TRBJ2-3; 7 nucleotides line up with TRBD1. CDR3 protein: CASSLTGIGTDTQYF. The CDR3 bases are TGTGCCAGCAGCCTGACAGGGATTGGCACAGATACGCAGTATTTT.